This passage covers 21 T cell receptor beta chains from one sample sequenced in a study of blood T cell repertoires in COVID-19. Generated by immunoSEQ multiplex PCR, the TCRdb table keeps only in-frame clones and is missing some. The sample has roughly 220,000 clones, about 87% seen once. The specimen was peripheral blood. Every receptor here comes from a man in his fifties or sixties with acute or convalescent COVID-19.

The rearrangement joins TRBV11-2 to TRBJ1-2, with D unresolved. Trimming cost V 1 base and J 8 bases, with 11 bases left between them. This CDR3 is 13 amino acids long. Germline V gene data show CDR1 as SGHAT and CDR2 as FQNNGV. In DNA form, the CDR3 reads TGTGCCAGCAGCTTAGTGGGTCTGAGGGGCTACACCTTC. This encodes CASSLVGLRGYTF.

The CDR3 spells CASSLRQGITGELFF. DNA for the CDR3: TGTGCCAGCAGCCTTCGACAGGGGATCACCGGGGAGCTGTTTTTT. The rearrangement joins TRBV6-5 to TRBJ2-2; TRBD1 agrees at 8 bases. The length of the CDR3 is 15 residues. The V gene end was trimmed by 6 bases and the J gene end by 4 bases; junction bases not matched to a gene: 7. Germline V gives CDR1 MNHEY, CDR2 SVGAGI.

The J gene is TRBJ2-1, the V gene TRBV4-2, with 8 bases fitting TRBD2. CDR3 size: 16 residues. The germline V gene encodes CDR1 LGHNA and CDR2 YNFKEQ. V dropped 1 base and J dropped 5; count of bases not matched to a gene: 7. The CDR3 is CASSQGVGGADNEQFF. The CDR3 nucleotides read TGTGCCAGCAGCCAAGGGGTCGGGGGGGCCGACAATGAGCAGTTCTTC.

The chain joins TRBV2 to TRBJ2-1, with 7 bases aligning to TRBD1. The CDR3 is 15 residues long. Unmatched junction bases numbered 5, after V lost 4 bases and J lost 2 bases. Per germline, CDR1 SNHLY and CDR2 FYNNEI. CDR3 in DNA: TGTGCCAGCAGTGCCGACAGGGTAGCCTACAATGAGCAGTTCTTC. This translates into CASSADRVAYNEQFF.

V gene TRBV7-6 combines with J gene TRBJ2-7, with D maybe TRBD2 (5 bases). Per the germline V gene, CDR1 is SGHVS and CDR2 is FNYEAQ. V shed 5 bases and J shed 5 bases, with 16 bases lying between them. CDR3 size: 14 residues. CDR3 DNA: TGTGCCAGCAGCATCACCCGGTCCGGGAACGAGCAGTACTTC. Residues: CASSITRSGNEQYF. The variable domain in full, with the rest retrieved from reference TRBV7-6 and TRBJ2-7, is GAGVSQSPRYKVTKRGQDVALRCDPISGHVSLYWYRQALGQGPEFLTYFNYEAQQDKSGLPNDRFSAERPEGSISTLTIQRTEQRDSAMYRCASSITRSGNEQYFGPGTRLTVT.

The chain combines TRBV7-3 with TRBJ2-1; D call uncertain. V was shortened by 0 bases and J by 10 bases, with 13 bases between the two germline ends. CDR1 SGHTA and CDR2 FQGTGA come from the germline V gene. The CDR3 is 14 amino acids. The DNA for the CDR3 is TGTGCCAGCAGCTTAACGTTCGGAGCTAGGGAGCAGTTCTTC. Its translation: CASSLTFGAREQFF.

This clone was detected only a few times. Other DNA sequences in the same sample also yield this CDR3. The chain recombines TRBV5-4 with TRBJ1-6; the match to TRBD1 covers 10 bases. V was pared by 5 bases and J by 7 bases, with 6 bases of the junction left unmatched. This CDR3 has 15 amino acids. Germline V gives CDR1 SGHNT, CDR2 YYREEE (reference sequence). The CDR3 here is CASSFPGQGNSPLHF. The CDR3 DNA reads TGTGCCAGCAGTTTTCCGGGACAGGGGAATTCACCCCTCCACTTT.

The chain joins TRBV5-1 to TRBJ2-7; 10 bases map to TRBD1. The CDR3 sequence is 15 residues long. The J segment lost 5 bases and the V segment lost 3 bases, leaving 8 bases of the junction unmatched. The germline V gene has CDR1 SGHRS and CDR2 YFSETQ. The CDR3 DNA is TGCGCCAGCAGCTCATGGCGGGACAGGGGCGACGAGCAGTACTTC. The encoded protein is CASSSWRDRGDEQYF. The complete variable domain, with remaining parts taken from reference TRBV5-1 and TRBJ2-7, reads KAGVTQTPRYLIKTRGQQVTLSCSPISGHRSVSWYQQTPGQGLQFLFEYFSETQRNKGNFPGRFSGRQFSNSRSEMNVSTLELGDSALYLCASSSWRDRGDEQYFGPGTRLTVT.

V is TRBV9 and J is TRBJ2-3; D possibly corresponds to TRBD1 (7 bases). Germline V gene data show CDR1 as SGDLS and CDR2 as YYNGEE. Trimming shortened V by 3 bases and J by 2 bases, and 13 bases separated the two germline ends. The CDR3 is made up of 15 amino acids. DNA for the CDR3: TGTGCCAGCAGCGGCGGGACAGCTTTCACAGATACGCAGTATTTT. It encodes CASSGGTAFTDTQYF.

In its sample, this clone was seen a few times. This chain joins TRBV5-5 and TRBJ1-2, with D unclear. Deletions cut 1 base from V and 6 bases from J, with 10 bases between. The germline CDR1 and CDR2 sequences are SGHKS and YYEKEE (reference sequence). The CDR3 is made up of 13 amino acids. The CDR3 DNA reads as TGTGCCAGCAGCTTGAACGGGCGGGATGGCTACACCTTC. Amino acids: CASSLNGRDGYTF.

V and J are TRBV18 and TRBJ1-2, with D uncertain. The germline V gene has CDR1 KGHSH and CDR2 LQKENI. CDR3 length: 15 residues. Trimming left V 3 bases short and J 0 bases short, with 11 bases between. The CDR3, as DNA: TGTGCCAGCTCACCGCGGGCCGGAGCTAACTATGGCTACACCTTC. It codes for CASSPRAGANYGYTF.

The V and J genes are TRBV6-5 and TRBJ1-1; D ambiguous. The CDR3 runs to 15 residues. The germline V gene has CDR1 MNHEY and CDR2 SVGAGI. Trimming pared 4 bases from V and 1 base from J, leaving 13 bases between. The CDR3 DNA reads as TGTGCCAGCAGTTCTAGGCCTGTCCAGAACACTGAAGCTTTCTTT. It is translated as CASSSRPVQNTEAFF.

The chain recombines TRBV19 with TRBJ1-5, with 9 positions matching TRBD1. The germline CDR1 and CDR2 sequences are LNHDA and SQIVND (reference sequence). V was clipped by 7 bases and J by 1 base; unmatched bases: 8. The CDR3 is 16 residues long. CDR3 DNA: TGTGCCAGTAAAGACACAGGGGGCGGGAGCAATCAGCCCCAGCATTTT. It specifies CASKDTGGGSNQPQHF. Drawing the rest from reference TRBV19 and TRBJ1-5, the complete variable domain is DGGITQSPKYLFRKEGQNVTLSCEQNLNHDAMYWYRQDPGQGLRLIYYSQIVNDFQKGDIAEGYSVSREKKESFPLTVTSAQKNPTAFYLCASKDTGGGSNQPQHFGDGTRLSIL.

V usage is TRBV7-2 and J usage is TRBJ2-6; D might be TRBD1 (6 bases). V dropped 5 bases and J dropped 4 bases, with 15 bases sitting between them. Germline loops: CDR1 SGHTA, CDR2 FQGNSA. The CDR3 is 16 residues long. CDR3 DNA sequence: TGTGCCAGCAGCCCCCCAGGGGTAGGAGGGGCCAACGTCCTGACTTTC. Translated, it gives CASSPPGVGGANVLTF.

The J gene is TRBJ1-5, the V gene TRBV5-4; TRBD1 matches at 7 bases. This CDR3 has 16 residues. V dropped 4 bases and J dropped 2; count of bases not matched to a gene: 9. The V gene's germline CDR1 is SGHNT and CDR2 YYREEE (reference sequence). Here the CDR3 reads CASSPPGQRGNQPQHF. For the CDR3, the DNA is TGTGCCAGCAGCCCCCCGGGACAGCGGGGCAATCAGCCCCAGCATTTT.

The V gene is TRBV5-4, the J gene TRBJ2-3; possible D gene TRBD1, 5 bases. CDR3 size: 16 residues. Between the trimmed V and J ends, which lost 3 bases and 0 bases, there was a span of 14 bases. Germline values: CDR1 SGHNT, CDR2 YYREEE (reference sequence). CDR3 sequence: CASSSGPKPSTDTQYF. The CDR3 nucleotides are TGTGCCAGCAGCTCAGGGCCTAAGCCGAGCACAGATACGCAGTATTTT.

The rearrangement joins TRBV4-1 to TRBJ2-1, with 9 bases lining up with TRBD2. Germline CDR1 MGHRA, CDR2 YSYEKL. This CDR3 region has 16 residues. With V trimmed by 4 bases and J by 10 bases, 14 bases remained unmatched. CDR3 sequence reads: CASSPLWGLALGEQFF. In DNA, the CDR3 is TGCGCCAGCAGCCCCCTTTGGGGACTAGCCCTGGGGGAGCAGTTCTTC.

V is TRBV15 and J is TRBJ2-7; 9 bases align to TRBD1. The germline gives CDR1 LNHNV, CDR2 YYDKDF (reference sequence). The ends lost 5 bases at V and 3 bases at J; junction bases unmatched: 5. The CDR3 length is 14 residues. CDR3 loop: CATSEAGQGYEQYF. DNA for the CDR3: TGTGCCACCAGCGAAGCGGGACAGGGCTACGAGCAGTACTTC.

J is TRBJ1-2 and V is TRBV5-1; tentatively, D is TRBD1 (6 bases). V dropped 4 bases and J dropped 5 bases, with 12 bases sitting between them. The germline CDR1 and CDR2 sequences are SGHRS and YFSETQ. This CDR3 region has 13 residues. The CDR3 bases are TGCGCCAGCAGCCCGGGACACCTGTATGGCTACACCTTC. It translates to CASSPGHLYGYTF. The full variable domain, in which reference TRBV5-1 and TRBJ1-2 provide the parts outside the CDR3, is KAGVTQTPRYLIKTRGQQVTLSCSPISGHRSVSWYQQTPGQGLQFLFEYFSETQRNKGNFPGRFSGRQFSNSRSEMNVSTLELGDSALYLCASSPGHLYGYTFGSGTRLTVV.

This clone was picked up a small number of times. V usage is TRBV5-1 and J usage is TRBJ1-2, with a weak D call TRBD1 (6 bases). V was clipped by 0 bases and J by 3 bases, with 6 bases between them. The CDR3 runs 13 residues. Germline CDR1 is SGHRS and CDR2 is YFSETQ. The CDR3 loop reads CASSLDRDYGYTF. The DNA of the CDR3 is TGCGCCAGCAGCTTGGACAGGGACTATGGCTACACCTTC.

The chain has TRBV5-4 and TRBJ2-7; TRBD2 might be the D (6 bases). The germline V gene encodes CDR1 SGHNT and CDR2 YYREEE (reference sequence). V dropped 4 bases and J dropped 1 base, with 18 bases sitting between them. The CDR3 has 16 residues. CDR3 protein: CASSGETRGLSYEQYF. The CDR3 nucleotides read TGTGCCAGCAGCGGTGAGACTCGGGGGTTATCCTACGAGCAGTACTTC.